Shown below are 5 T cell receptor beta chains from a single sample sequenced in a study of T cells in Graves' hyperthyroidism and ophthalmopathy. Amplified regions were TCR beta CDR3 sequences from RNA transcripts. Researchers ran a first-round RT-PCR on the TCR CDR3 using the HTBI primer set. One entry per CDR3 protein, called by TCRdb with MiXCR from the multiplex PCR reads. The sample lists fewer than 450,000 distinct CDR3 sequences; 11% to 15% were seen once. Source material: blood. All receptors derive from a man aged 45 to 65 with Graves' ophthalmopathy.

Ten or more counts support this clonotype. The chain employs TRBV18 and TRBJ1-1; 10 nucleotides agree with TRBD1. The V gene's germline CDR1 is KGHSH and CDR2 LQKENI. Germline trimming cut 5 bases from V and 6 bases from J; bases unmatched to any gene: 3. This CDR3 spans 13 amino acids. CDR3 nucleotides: TGTGCCAGCTCATCGGACAGGGGGGCTGAAGCTTTCTTT. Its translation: CASSSDRGAEAFF.

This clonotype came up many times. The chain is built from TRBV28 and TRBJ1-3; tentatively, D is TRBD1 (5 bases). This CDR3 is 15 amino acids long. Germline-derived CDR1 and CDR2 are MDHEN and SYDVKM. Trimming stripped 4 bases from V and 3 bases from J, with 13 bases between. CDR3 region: CASSSTGGRGNTIYF. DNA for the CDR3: TGTGCCAGCAGTTCAACTGGGGGACGTGGAAACACCATATATTTT.

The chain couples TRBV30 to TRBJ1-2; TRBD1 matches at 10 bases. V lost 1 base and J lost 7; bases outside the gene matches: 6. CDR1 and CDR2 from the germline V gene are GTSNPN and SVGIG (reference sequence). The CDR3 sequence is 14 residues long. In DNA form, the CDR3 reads TGTGCCTGGAGTGAATCCGGGACAGGGGCTGGCTACACCTTC. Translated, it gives CAWSESGTGAGYTF.

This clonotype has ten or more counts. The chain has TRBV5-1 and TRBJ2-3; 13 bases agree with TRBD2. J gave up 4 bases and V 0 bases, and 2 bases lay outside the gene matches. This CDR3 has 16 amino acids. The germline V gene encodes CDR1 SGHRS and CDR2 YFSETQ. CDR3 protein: CASSLEGTSGADTQYF. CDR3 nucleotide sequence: TGCGCCAGCAGCTTGGAGGGGACTAGCGGGGCAGATACGCAGTATTTT.

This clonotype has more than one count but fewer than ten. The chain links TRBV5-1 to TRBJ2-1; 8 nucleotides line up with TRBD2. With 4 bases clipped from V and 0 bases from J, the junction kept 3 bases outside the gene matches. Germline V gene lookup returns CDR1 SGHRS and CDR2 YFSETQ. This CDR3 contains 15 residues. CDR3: CASSRGRPSYNEQFF. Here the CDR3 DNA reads TGCGCCAGCAGCCGCGGGAGGCCCTCCTACAATGAGCAGTTCTTC.